This T cell receptor beta chain came from a study of T cell repertoires in cytomegalovirus infection. Whole-study context: CMV infection and matching HLA type were both indicated by public TCR beta signatures.

TCRdb ran MiXCR on the reads and lists one entry per CDR3 protein. In the table there are around 740,000 distinct CDR3 sequences, approximately 40% of which are singletons. This clonotype occurred a few times. Antigen unknown. General study points: There were carriers of CMV plus the relevant HLA, and cumulative public TCR beta family frequency identified them. Dominant in the ex vivo response were TCR beta clonotypes restricted by HLA-C and specific for CMV.

Specimen: PBMCs. The receptor was derived from a human donor in good health (CMV status not recorded). Some clones in this sample may be carry-over from other donors' samples.

For the CDR3, the DNA is TGTGCCAGCAGTTTTGGGGGGCCCAATCAGCCCCAGCATTTT. Translation gives CASSFGGPNQPQHF. The chain uses TRBV12-3 or TRBV12-4 and TRBJ1-5; possible D gene TRBD1, 6 bases. Trimming cost V 3 bases and J 3 bases, with 9 bases left between them. The CDR3 is made up of 14 amino acids.